The next 19 T cell receptor beta chains were all read from a single sample in a study of CD8+ T cells in alopecia areata. RNA extraction and reverse transcription yielded cDNA as sequencing template. Some clones are missing from TCRdb's copy, which holds only in-frame ones; the method was immunoSEQ multiplex PCR. Counted here are more than 200,000 clones, roughly two thirds occurring once; the ten biggest clones make up around 1.2%. The source material was CD4+ T cells sorted from blood, sampled at week 0. The receptor set was obtained from a human donor with alopecia areata.

This chain connects TRBV29-1 to TRBJ2-3; a weak D match, TRBD1 (5 bases). The germline V gene has CDR1 SQVTM and CDR2 ANQGSEA. CDR3 length equals 13 residues. Trimming shortened V by 8 bases and J by 4 bases, and 16 bases separated the two germline ends. CDR3 sequence (DNA): TGCAGCCATAAGTCCAGGGCCGCAGATACGCAGTATTTT. Translating gives CSHKSRAADTQYF.

The V and J genes are TRBV6-5 and TRBJ2-3; D gene uncertain. Germline CDR1 is MNHEY and CDR2 is SVGAGI. This CDR3 contains 13 residues. V was cut by 5 bases and J by 5 bases, with 11 bases left in between. This CDR3 is CASSTSMGDTQYF. The CDR3 DNA is TGTGCCAGCAGTACCTCTATGGGAGATACGCAGTATTTT.

The V gene is TRBV30, the J gene TRBJ1-1; D gene uncertain. Trimming took 0 bases from V and 0 from J, leaving 20 bases between them. CDR3 size: 18 residues. The germline CDR1 and CDR2 sequences are GTSNPN and SVGIG (reference sequence). The CDR3 loop reads CAWSVRFGSSLMNTEAFF. In nucleotides, the CDR3 is TGTGCCTGGAGTGTACGTTTCGGGTCATCGCTCATGAACACTGAAGCTTTCTTT.

The CDR3 bases are TGCGCCAGCAGCTTGACCCGACAGGGAACGAATTCACCCCTCCACTTT. Its protein is CASSLTRQGTNSPLHF. The chain couples TRBV5-1 to TRBJ1-6; 7 bases match TRBD1. The V gene end was trimmed by 1 base and the J gene end by 7 bases; junction bases not matched to a gene: 8. CDR3 length: 16 residues. CDR1 and CDR2 (germline): SGHRS, YFSETQ.

The V gene is TRBV30, the J gene TRBJ1-2, with 8 bases identical to TRBD1. Losses at the gene ends were 1 base for V and 0 bases for J; bases not matched to a gene: 1. The CDR3 consists of 14 residues. CDR1 is GTSNPN, CDR2 SVGIG, per germline (reference sequence). The CDR3: CAWSGDRTNYGYTF. In DNA, the CDR3 is TGTGCCTGGAGTGGGGACAGGACTAACTATGGCTACACCTTC. Combining the CDR3 with reference TRBV30 and TRBJ1-2 gives the whole variable domain SQTIHQWPATLVQPVGSPLSLECTVEGTSNPNLYWYRQAAGRGLQLLFYSVGIGQISSEVPQNLSASRPQDRQFILSSKKLLLSDSGFYLCAWSGDRTNYGYTFGSGTRLTVV.

This chain uses TRBV11-3 with TRBJ2-5, with 7 nucleotides matching TRBD2. The V segment lost 6 bases and the J segment 5 bases; nucleotides outside the gene matches: 9. Looked up from germline, CDR1 is SGHNT and CDR2 is YENEEA. This CDR3 is 14 amino acids long. CDR3 protein: CASSSPGRRETQYF. In DNA, the CDR3 is TGTGCCAGCAGTTCTCCCGGGAGGAGGGAGACCCAGTACTTC.

The genes are TRBV30 and TRBJ2-7, with D unclear. This CDR3 comprises 11 residues. Per germline, CDR1 GTSNPN and CDR2 SVGIG (reference sequence). V lost 5 bases and J lost 1, with 6 bases in between. For the CDR3, the DNA is TGTGCCTGGGGGCGGTCCTACGAGCAGTACTTC. Translated, it gives CAWGRSYEQYF. The whole variable domain, remainder taken from reference TRBV30 and TRBJ2-7, is SQTIHQWPATLVQPVGSPLSLECTVEGTSNPNLYWYRQAAGRGLQLLFYSVGIGQISSEVPQNLSASRPQDRQFILSSKKLLLSDSGFYLCAWGRSYEQYFGPGTRLTVT.

This clone has just a few counts. V usage is TRBV14 and J usage is TRBJ2-5, with unresolved D. The length of the CDR3 is 14 residues. The germline gives CDR1 SGHDN, CDR2 FVKESK. Trimming took off 3 bases at V and 1 base at J, with 9 bases between the two ends. The chain's CDR3 is CASSQVWGQETQYF. CDR3 DNA: TGTGCCAGCAGCCAGGTGTGGGGCCAAGAGACCCAGTACTTC.

This clone was seen a few times. The chain links TRBV7-2 to TRBJ1-1, with D hard to call. V was trimmed by 3 bases and J by 1 base, leaving 3 bases between them. The CDR3 length is 12 residues. Germline V CDR1 and CDR2: SGHTA, FQGNSA. Here the CDR3 DNA reads TGTGCCAGCAGCTTTTCGAACACTGAAGCTTTCTTT. Protein: CASSFSNTEAFF.

V is TRBV29-1 and J is TRBJ2-7, with 7 bases aligning to TRBD2. This CDR3 region has 12 residues. The V segment lost 7 bases and the J segment 2 bases; nucleotides outside the gene matches: 5. The germline V gene has CDR1 SQVTM and CDR2 ANQGSEA. CDR3 in amino acids: CSAGGSPYEQYF. In DNA form, the CDR3 reads TGCAGCGCCGGCGGGAGTCCCTACGAGCAGTACTTC.

V is TRBV29-1 and J is TRBJ1-1; weak D call: TRBD1 (6 bases). This CDR3 is 13 amino acids long. The V end lost 5 bases, the J end lost 0 bases, and 10 bases lay between the germline ends. Germline CDR1 and CDR2: SQVTM and ANQGSEA. The CDR3 bases are TGCAGCGTTCAGGGGCTTATGAACACTGAAGCTTTCTTT. It codes for CSVQGLMNTEAFF.

V is TRBV23-1 and J is TRBJ1-1; D not resolved. TRBV23-1 is assigned to the ORF class and has an uncertain function. The CDR3 loop spans 15 amino acids. V lost 2 bases and J lost 2, with 12 bases in between. The CDR3 DNA is TGCGCCAGCAGTCAAACGGCTAGGAGAAACACTGAAGCTTTCTTT. This encodes CASSQTARRNTEAFF.

The J gene is TRBJ2-5, the V gene TRBV7-9, with 13 bases that match TRBD2. This CDR3 comprises 14 residues. CDR1 and CDR2 from the germline V gene are SEHNR and FQNEAQ (reference sequence). With V trimmed by 6 bases and J by 8 bases, 6 bases remained unmatched. CDR3 nucleotide sequence: TGTGCCAGCAGAGCCGGACTAGCGGGGGCCACCCAGTACTTC. Its translation is CASRAGLAGATQYF.

The chain recombines TRBV30 with TRBJ1-2; D gene ambiguous. The length of the CDR3 is 11 residues. V lost 4 bases to trimming and J lost 8 bases, with 11 bases between them. Germline CDR1 reads GTSNPN; CDR2 reads SVGIG (reference sequence). The CDR3, as DNA: TGTGCCTGGATGTTCGGAGGCGGCTACACCTTC. Its translation: CAWMFGGGYTF.

This chain links TRBV7-6 with TRBJ1-2, with 7 bases aligning to TRBD1. Trimming cost V 5 bases and J 8 bases; bases outside gene matches: 5. This CDR3 has 12 residues. CDR1 and CDR2 (germline): SGHVS, FNYEAQ. The CDR3 sequence is CASSPTGAGYTF. CDR3 sequence (DNA): TGTGCCAGCAGCCCAACAGGGGCCGGCTACACCTTC.

This chain joins TRBV29-1 and TRBJ2-2; possible D gene TRBD1, 5 bases. The CDR3 is 14 residues long. The V gene's germline CDR1 is SQVTM and CDR2 ANQGSEA. Trimming removed 7 bases from V and 1 base from J, with 13 bases in between. The CDR3 nucleotides are TGCAGCGCCAGCAGGGTTGGGAACACCGGGGAGCTGTTTTTT. Its translation: CSASRVGNTGELFF.

This clone was counted a single time. The V gene is TRBV5-6, the J gene TRBJ2-3; maybe TRBD1 (6 bases). Trimming stripped 4 bases from V and 0 bases from J, with 15 bases between. Germline values: CDR1 SGHDT, CDR2 YYEEEE. The CDR3 contains 16 residues. The DNA of the CDR3 is TGTGCCAGCAGCCCCGTCCACAGGGCTAGCACAGATACGCAGTATTTT. It specifies CASSPVHRASTDTQYF. Full variable domain (missing parts from reference TRBV5-6 and TRBJ2-3): DAGVTQSPTHLIKTRGQQVTLRCSPKSGHDTVSWYQQALGQGPQFIFQYYEEEERQRGNFPDRFSGHQFPNYSSELNVNALLLGDSALYLCASSPVHRASTDTQYFGPGTRLTVL.

This chain joins TRBV30 and TRBJ2-1, with D perhaps matching TRBD1 (5 bases). V was pared by 3 bases and J by 12 bases, with 15 bases between. CDR3 length: 12 amino acids. The germline V gene encodes CDR1 GTSNPN and CDR2 SVGIG (reference sequence). CDR3: CAWRKDILGQFF. The CDR3 bases are TGTGCCTGGAGGAAGGACATCCTGGGGCAGTTCTTC.

This clone was picked up a small number of times. The rearrangement links TRBV6-5 to TRBJ1-4, with no clear D. The CDR3 runs to 13 residues. Germline loops: CDR1 MNHEY, CDR2 SVGAGI. V was trimmed by 5 bases and J by 7 bases, leaving 11 bases between them. CDR3 sequence: CASSPRWSEKLFF. CDR3 bases: TGTGCCAGCAGTCCCCGGTGGAGTGAAAAACTGTTTTTT.